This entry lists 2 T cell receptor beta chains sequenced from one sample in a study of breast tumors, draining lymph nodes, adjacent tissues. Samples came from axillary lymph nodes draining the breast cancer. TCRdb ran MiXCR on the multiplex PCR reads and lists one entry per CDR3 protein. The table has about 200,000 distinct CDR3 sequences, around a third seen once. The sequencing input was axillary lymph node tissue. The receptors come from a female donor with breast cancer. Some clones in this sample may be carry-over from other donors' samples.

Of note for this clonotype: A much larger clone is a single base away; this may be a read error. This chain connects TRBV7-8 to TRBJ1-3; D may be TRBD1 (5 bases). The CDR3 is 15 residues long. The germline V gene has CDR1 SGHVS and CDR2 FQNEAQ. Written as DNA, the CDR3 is TGTGCCAGCAGCTTTGCCAGGGACTCTGGAAACACCACATATTTT. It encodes CASSFARDSGNTTYF. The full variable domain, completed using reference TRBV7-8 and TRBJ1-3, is GAGVSQSPRYKVAKRGQDVALRCDPISGHVSLFWYQQALGQGPEFLTYFQNEAQLDKSGLPSDRFFAERPEGSVSTLKIQRTQQEDSAVYLCASSFARDSGNTTYFGEGSWLTVV.

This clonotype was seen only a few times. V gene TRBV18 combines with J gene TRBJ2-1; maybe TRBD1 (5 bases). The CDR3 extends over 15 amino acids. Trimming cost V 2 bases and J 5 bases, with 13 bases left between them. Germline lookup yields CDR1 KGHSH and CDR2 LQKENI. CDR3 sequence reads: CASSPIPDNDNEQFF. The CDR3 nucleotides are TGTGCCAGCTCACCAATTCCGGACAACGACAATGAGCAGTTCTTC.